Reported below is one T cell receptor (beta chain). Its specificity is not known. With 60 Vbeta and 13 Jbeta primers, the PCR was carried out. Assay: immunoSEQ multiplex PCR; the TCRdb copy retains only in-frame clones and omits some. The data show roughly 160,000 clones, around 85% seen once. The CDR3 runs 15 residues. These data belong to a study of cytomegalovirus exposure and HLA in healthy donors. Study observations and caveats: The authors later found TCR association rates varying by HLA locus, with DRB1 most and HLA-C fewest. For most TCR sequences rarity was the rule, although some public TCRs occurred in many donors.

Sequenced input: PBMCs. The receptor comes from a boy aged 2 to 9 in good health and CMV-seronegative. The rearrangement joins TRBV12-2 to TRBJ2-1; TRBD2, the table's D call, was not compared with the DNA. TRBV12-2 is noted as a pseudogene. CDR3 in amino acids: CASRLAPGGFNEQFF. CDR3 nucleotide sequence: TGTGCAAGTCGCTTAGCGCCGGGAGGGTTTAATGAGCAGTTCTTC.